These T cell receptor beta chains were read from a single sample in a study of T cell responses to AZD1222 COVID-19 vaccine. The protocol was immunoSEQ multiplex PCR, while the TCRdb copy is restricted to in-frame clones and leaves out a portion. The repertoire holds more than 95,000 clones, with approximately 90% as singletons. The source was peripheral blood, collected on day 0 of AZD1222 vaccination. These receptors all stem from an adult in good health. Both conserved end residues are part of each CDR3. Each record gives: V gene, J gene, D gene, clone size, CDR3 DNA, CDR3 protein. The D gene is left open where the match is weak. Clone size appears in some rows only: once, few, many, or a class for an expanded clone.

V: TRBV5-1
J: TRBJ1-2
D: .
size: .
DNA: TGCGCCAGCAGCTTGGAATCGCCTAACTATGGCTACACCTTC
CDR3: CASSLESPNYGYTF

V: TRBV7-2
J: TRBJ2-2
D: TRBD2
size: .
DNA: TGTGCCAGCAGCTCTCTAGCGGGAGCGGCCGGGGAGCTGTTTTTT
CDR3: CASSSLAGAAGELFF

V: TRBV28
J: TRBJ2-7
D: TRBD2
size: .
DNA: TGTGCCAGCAGATCTAGCGGGAGCGTCTACGAGCAGTACTTC
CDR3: CASRSSGSVYEQYF

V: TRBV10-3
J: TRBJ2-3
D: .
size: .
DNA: TGTGCCATCAGTGATCAGGGTACAGATACGCAGTATTTT
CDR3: CAISDQGTDTQYF

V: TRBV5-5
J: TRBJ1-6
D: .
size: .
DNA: TGTGCCAGCAGCATCCCGGGGGGCAGCTCCTATAATTCACCCCTCCACTTT
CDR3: CASSIPGGSSYNSPLHF

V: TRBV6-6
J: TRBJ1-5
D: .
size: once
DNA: TGTGCCAGCAGTTACGACGGCACCTATAGCAATCAGCCCCAGCATTTT
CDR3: CASSYDGTYSNQPQHF

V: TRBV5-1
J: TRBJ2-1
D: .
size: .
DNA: TGCGCCAGCACCGAACTAAACAATGAGCAGTTCTTC
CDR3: CASTELNNEQFF

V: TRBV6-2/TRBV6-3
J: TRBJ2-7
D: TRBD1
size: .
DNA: TGTGCCAGCAGTTTTCGGACAGGGACCTACGAGCAGTACTTC
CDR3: CASSFRTGTYEQYF

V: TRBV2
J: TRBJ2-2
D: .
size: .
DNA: TGTGCCAGCAGTGACAGGGACACCGGGGAGCTGTTTTTT
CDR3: CASSDRDTGELFF

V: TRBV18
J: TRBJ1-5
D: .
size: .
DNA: TGTGCCAGCTCACCTGACGGTCCGGGTCGGCATTTT
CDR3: CASSPDGPGRHF

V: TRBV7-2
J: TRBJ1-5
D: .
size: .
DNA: TGTGCCAGCAGCTTAAAGGGGGGAGCTTATAGCAATCAGCCCCAGCATTTT
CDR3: CASSLKGGAYSNQPQHF

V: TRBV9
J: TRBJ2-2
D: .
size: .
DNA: TGTGCCAGCAGCGTAGCGCCGACTAGATCCACCGGGGAGCTGTTTTTT
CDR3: CASSVAPTRSTGELFF

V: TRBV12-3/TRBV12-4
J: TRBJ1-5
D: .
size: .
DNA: TGTGCCAGCAGTACAGGGAAGGGACAGCCCCAGCATTTT
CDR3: CASSTGKGQPQHF

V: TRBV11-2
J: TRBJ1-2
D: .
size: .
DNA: TGTGCCAGCAGCCCCCACGATAATGGCTACACCTTC
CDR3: CASSPHDNGYTF

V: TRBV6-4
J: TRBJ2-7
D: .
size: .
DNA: TGTGCCAGCAGTGACTCGGGCATCTCCTACGAGCAGTACTTC
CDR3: CASSDSGISYEQYF

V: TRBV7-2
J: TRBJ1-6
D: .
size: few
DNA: TGTGCCAGCAGCTTAGCGGGAGGACTGTATAATTCACCCCTCCACTTT
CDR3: CASSLAGGLYNSPLHF

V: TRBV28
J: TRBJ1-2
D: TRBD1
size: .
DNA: TGTGCCAGCAGGGGGACAGGGAGAGGTTTTGTAGGCTACACCTTC
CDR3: CASRGTGRGFVGYTF

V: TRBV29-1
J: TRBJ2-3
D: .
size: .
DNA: TGCAGCGTGGGGACCGGGAGTAGCACAGATACGCAGTATTTT
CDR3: CSVGTGSSTDTQYF

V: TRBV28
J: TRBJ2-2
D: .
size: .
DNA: TGTGCCAGCGGGGGCCAGAACACCGGGGAGCTGTTTTTT
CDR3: CASGGQNTGELFF

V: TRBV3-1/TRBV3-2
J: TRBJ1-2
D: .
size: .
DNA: TGTGCCAGCAGCCAAGCGGTTGGGGGCTACACCTTC
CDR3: CASSQAVGGYTF

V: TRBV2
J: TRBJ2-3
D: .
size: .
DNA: TGTGCCAGCAGTGATGGGGTCGCAGATACGCAGTATTTT
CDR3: CASSDGVADTQYF

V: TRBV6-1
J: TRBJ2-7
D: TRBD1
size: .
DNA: TGTGCCAGCAGTGACACAGGGGGCCCCTCCTACGAGCAGTACTTC
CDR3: CASSDTGGPSYEQYF

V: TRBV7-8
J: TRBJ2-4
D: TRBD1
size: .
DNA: TGTGCCAGCAGCTTCCGTGGCGGACAGGGACAAAACATTCAGTACTTC
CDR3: CASSFRGGQGQNIQYF

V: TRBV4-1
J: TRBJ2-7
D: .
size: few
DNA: TGCGCCAGCAGCCAGGCTGGGCAGGGAGGATTCTACGAGCAGTACTTC
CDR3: CASSQAGQGGFYEQYF

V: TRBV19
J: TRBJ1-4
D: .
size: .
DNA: TGTGCCAGTAGCCCAAACCCGGGACGAGAAAAACTGTTTTTT
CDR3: CASSPNPGREKLFF